The source of this T cell receptor beta chain is a study of shared clonotypes between healthy human individuals. Deep-level assay runs were performed. Some clones are missing from TCRdb's copy, which holds only in-frame ones; the method was immunoSEQ multiplex PCR. The sample lists approximately 620,000 clones, 97% occurring once. The V gene lost 2 bases and the J gene lost 2 bases, with 10 bases spanning the gap. The CDR3 loop spans 15 amino acids. Germline CDR1 reads SGHAT; CDR2 reads FQNNGV. The receptor was isolated from a woman in her thirties in good health. Material for sequencing was naive CD4+ T cells sorted from blood. Sample subset: CD45RA+ positively selected. The chain employs TRBV11-2 and TRBJ2-1; D ambiguous. CDR3 residues: CASSLLAFAYNEQFF. In nucleotides, the CDR3 is TGTGCCAGCAGCTTATTAGCATTCGCCTACAATGAGCAGTTCTTC.